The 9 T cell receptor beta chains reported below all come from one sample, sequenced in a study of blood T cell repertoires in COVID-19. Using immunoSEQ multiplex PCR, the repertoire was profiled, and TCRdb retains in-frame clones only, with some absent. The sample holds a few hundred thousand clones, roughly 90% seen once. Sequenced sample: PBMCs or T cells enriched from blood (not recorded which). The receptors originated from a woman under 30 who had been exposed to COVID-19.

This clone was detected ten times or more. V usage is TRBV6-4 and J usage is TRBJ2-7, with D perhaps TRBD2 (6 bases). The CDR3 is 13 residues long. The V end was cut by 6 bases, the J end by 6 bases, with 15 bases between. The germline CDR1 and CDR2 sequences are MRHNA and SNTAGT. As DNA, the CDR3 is TGTGCCAGCAGCGTTCGATTGGGGGGCGAGCAGTACTTC. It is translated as CASSVRLGGEQYF.

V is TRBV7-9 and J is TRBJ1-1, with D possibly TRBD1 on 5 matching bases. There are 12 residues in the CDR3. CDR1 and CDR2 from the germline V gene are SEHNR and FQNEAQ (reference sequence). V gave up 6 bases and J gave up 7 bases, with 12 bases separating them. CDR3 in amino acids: CASRAGLVEAFF. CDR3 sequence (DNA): TGTGCCAGCAGAGCAGGGTTAGTTGAAGCTTTCTTT.

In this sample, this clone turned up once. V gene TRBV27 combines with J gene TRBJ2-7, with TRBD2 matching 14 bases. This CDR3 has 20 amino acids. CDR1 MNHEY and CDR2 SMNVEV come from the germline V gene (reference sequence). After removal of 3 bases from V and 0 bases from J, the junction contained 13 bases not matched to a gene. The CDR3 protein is CASSFGPPGLAGVVSYEQYF. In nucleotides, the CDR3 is TGTGCCAGCAGTTTCGGTCCCCCGGGACTAGCGGGAGTTGTCTCCTACGAGCAGTACTTC.

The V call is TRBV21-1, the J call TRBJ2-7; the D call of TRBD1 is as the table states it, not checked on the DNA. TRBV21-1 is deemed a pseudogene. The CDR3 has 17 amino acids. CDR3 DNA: TGTGCCAGCAGCAAAGCGCTGGGACAGCCCAGAAATTACGAGCAGTACTTC. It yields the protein CASSKALGQPRNYEQYF.

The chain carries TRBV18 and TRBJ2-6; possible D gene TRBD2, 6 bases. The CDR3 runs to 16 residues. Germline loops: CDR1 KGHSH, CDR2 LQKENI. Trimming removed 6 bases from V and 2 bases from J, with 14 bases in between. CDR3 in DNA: TGTGCCAGCTCCCGGACGCGGGGCGCTGGGGCCAACGTCCTGACTTTC. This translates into CASSRTRGAGANVLTF.

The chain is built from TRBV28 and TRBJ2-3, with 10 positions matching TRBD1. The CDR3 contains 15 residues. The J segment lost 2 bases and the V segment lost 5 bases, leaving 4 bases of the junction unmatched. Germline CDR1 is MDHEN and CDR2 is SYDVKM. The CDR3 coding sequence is TGTGCCAGCAGTCCGGGACAGGGGATCACAGATACGCAGTATTTT. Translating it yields CASSPGQGITDTQYF.

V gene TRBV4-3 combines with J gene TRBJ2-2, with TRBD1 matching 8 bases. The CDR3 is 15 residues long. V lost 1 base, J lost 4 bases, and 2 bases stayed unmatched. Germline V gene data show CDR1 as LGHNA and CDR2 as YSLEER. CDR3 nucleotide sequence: TGCGCCAGCAGCCAAGGGACAGGGATCACCGGGGAGCTGTTTTTT. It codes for CASSQGTGITGELFF.

The CDR3 DNA reads as TGTGCCATCACCTCCCCGGGCGGGGGGGGACAAGAGACCCAGTACTTC. This translates into CAITSPGGGGQETQYF. The chain links TRBV10-3 to TRBJ2-5, with 9 bases fitting TRBD2. Trimming removed 7 bases from V and 2 bases from J; junction bases left unmatched: 11. CDR1 is ENHRY, CDR2 SYGVKD, per germline. The CDR3 has 16 residues.

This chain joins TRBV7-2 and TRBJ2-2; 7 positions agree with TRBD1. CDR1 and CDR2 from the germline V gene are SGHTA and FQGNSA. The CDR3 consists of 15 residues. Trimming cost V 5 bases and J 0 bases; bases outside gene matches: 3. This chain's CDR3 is CASSRDSSNTGELFF. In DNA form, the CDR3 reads TGTGCCAGCAGCCGGGACAGTTCGAACACCGGGGAGCTGTTTTTT.